This TCR beta chain is drawn from a study of T cell repertoires in cytomegalovirus infection. Across the study: TCR beta signatures that were public indicated CMV infection and matching HLA type. Study results and limitations: CMV-specific HLA-C-restricted TCR beta clonotypes dominated the ex vivo response. Based on cumulative public TCR beta family frequency, carriers of CMV plus the relevant HLA were identified.

TCRdb used MiXCR to reprocess the reads, holding one entry per CDR3 protein. The profile shows 250,000 to 300,000 distinct CDR3 sequences, 20% to 30% of them singletons. A word on this clonotype: The antigen is unknown.

Germline CDR1 SEHNR, CDR2 FQNEAQ (reference sequence). CDR3 length equals 14 residues. The V and J ends lost 4 bases and 4 bases respectively, with 10 bases between them. Sequenced input: PBMCs. The TCR comes from a human donor in good health (CMV status not recorded). Some clones in this sample may be carry-over from other donors' samples. V is TRBV7-9 and J is TRBJ1-4; D is unclear. The CDR3 DNA reads TGTGCCAGCAGCTACGGGGATAGTAATGAAAAACTGTTTTTT. Translating gives CASSYGDSNEKLFF.